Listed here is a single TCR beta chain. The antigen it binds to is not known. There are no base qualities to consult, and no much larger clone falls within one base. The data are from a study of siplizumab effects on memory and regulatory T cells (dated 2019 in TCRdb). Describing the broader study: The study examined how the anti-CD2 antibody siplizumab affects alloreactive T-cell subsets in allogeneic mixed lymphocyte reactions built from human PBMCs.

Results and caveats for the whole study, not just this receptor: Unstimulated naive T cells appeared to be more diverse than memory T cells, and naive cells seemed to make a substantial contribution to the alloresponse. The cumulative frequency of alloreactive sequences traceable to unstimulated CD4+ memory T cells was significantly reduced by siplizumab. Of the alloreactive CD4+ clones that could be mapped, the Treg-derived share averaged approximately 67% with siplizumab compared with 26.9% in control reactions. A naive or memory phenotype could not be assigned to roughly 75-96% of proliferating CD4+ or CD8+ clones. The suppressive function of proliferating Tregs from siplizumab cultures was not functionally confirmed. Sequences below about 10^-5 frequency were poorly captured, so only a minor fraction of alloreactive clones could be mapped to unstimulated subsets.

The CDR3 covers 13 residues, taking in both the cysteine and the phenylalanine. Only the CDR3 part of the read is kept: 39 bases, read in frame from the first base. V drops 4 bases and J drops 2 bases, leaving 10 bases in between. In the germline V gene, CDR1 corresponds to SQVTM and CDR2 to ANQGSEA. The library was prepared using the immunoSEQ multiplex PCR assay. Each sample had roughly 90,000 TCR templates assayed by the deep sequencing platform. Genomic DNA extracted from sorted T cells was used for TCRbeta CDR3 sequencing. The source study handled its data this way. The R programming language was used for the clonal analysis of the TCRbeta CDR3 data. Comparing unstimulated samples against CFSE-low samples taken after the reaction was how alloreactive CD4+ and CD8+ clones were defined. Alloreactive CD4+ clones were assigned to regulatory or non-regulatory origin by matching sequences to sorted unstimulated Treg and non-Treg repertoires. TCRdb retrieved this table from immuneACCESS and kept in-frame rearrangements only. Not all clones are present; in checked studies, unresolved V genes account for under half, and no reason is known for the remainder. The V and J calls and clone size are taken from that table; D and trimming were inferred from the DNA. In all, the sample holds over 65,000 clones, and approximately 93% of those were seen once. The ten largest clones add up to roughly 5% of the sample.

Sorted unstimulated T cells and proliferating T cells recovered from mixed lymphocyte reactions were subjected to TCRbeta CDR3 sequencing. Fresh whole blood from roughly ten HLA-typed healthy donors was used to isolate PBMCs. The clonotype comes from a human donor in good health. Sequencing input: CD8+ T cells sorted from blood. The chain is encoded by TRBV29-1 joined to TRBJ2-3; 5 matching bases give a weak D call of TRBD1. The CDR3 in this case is CSVVQALTDTQYF. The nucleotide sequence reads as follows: TGCAGCGTTGTACAGGCCCTCACAGATACGCAGTATTTT.